This T cell receptor beta chain emerged from a study of cytomegalovirus exposure and HLA in healthy donors. Whole-study findings and limits: Accounts indicate the classifier identified cytomegalovirus status with strong specificity and sensitivity.

These donors, healthy bone marrow donors, were studied. CDR1 and CDR2 (germline): SNHLY, FYNNEI. This CDR3 is 11 amino acids long. Trimming took 8 bases from V and 7 from J, leaving 11 bases between them. The PCR employed 60 Vbeta primers together with 13 Jbeta primers. Profiling relied on immunoSEQ multiplex PCR, and the TCRdb table lists in-frame clones only, not all of them. The sample data list over 65,000 clones. With regard to this clone: Antigen specificity is unknown.

Sequenced material: PBMCs. This chain joins TRBV2 and TRBJ1-1; D uncertain. This clonotype was obtained from a man under 40 in good health and CMV-seronegative. Written as DNA, the CDR3 is TGTGCCAGCCAAAGAACGGTTGAAGCTTTCTTT. Translating it yields CASQRTVEAFF. The full variable domain, completed using reference TRBV2 and TRBJ1-1, is EPEVTQTPSHQVTQMGQEVILRCVPISNHLYFYWYRQILGQKVEFLVSFYNNEISEKSEIFDDQFSVERPDGSNFTLKIRSTKLEDSAMYFCASQRTVEAFFGQGTRLTVV.